Detailed here is one TCR beta chain. 60 Vbeta and 13 Jbeta primers were used in PCR. In the source study's methods: Unique TCR beta chains numbered 80 million to 95 million in a later analysis, with around 11 million shared. Assay used: immunoSEQ multiplex PCR; TCRdb lists only in-frame clones, some missing. V and J calls and clone size come straight from that table; D and trimming were deduced from the DNA. The table lists 150,000 to 200,000 clones, 60% to 80% of them singletons. These data are taken from a study of cytomegalovirus exposure and HLA in healthy donors. The TCR was taken from a man aged 50-59 years in good health and CMV-seropositive. Sequencing input: PBMCs.

This CDR3 is CASSLVAGVDTGELFF. The CDR3 region has the DNA TGTGCCAGCAGCTTAGTGGCAGGGGTAGACACCGGGGAGCTGTTTTTT. This chain links TRBV7-7 with TRBJ2-2; a possible D gene is TRBD1 (6 bases). Between the trimmed V and J ends, which lost 1 base and 3 bases, there was a span of 12 bases. The germline gives CDR1 SSHAT, CDR2 FNYEAQ (reference sequence). This CDR3 has 16 amino acids.